This TCR beta chain comes out of a study of T cells in Graves' hyperthyroidism and ophthalmopathy. Study-wide background: Any treatment followed the collection of peripheral blood at initial diagnosis.

Points from the study as a whole: Within blood appeared most thyroid clonotypes that had expanded above 0.001.

V gave up 5 bases and J gave up 3 bases, with 4 bases separating them. Germline V gene lookup returns CDR1 LNHDA and CDR2 SQIVND (reference sequence). This CDR3 is built from 11 residues. TCR beta CDR3 regions were amplified from RNA. Carried out on the TCR CDR3, a first-round RT-PCR used the HTBI primer set. TCRdb itself ran the multiplex PCR reads through MiXCR, one entry per CDR3 protein. The table records hundreds of thousands of distinct CDR3 sequences, about 14% of them present only once. As regards this clonotype: The antigen is undetermined.

The sequencing sample was made of blood. The clonotype originates from a woman in her 50s with Graves' ophthalmopathy. The chain employs TRBV19 and TRBJ1-2; the D is unclear. CDR3 nucleotides: TGTGCCAGTAGTTATGACTATGGCTACACCTTC. Translated: CASSYDYGYTF.